These 5 T cell receptor beta chains originate from one sample sequenced in a study of identifying expanded T cells in peripheral blood. Produced via immunoSEQ multiplex PCR; TCRdb's table is partial and in-frame only. The sample shows over 90,000 clones, approximately 89% of them seen only once. Sequences were obtained from blood. The receptors here all came from a person aged 18 to 75 in good health.

The chain couples TRBV18 to TRBJ1-3; D perhaps matches TRBD1 (5 bases). The CDR3 is 13 amino acids. V was clipped by 2 bases and J by 4 bases, with 6 bases between them. The germline gives CDR1 KGHSH, CDR2 LQKENI. DNA of the CDR3: TGTGCCAGCTCACCAGGGGACGGAAACACCATATATTTT. Its translation: CASSPGDGNTIYF.

CDR3 nucleotide sequence: TGTGCCAGCCAACTAGCGGCTAGCACAGATACGCAGTATTTT. It encodes CASQLAASTDTQYF. The gene calls are TRBV27 and TRBJ2-3; 8 nucleotides line up with TRBD2. Germline V gene lookup returns CDR1 MNHEY and CDR2 SMNVEV (reference sequence). J lost 0 bases, V lost 8 bases, and 4 bases had no gene match. This CDR3 has 14 amino acids.

As for this clone: Relative to the germline gene, one junction end is altered; a read error may explain this. This chain uses TRBV7-9 with TRBJ1-2; 11 bases match TRBD1. Germline assignment: CDR1 SEHNR and CDR2 FQNEAQ (reference sequence). The CDR3 is 17 amino acids. The CDR3 region is CASTLYPGQGEDYGYTF. The DNA for the CDR3 is TGTGCCAGCACCTTATACCCGGGACAGGGGGAGGACTATGGCTACACCTTC.

This clone was recorded a few times. The rearrangement joins TRBV6-5 to TRBJ1-1; D gene ambiguous. CDR1 is MNHEY, CDR2 SVGAGI, per germline. The CDR3 is made up of 14 amino acids. With 6 bases removed from V and 5 bases from J, the gap between germline ends came to 16 bases. The CDR3 loop reads CASSRWRAWTEAFF. The CDR3, as DNA: TGTGCCAGCAGCCGGTGGCGGGCGTGGACTGAAGCTTTCTTT.

J is TRBJ2-5 and V is TRBV9; no definite D call. Germline values: CDR1 SGDLS, CDR2 YYNGEE. Trimming took 0 bases from V and 1 from J, leaving 7 bases between them. CDR3 length: 14 amino acids. CDR3 sequence reads: CASSVEWTQETQYF. The DNA for the CDR3 is TGTGCCAGCAGCGTAGAGTGGACCCAAGAGACCCAGTACTTC.